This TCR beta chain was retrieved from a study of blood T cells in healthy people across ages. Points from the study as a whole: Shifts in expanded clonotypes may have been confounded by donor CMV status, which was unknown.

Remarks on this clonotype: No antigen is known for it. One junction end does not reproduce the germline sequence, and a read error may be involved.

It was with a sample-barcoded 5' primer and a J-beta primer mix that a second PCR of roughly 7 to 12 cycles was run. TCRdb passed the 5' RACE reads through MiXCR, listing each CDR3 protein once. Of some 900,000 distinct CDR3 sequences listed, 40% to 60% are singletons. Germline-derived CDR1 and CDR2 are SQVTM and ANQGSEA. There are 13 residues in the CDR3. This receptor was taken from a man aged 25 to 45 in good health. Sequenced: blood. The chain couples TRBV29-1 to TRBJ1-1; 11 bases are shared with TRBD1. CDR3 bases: TGCAGCGTTTCGGACAGGGGGCACACTGAAGTTTTCTTT. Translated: CSVSDRGHTEVFF.